Sequencing of this T cell receptor beta chain was carried out in a study of T cell responses to AZD1222 COVID-19 vaccine. Assay: immunoSEQ multiplex PCR; the TCRdb copy retains only in-frame clones and omits some. The sample contains 110,000 to 150,000 clones, approximately 90% of which appear only once. Findings of the study overall: Possibly, clonal diversity was underestimated; donors were largely white British and included more females.

CDR3 length equals 15 residues. Germline lookup yields CDR1 MNHEY and CDR2 SVGEGT. The V and J ends lost 0 bases and 10 bases respectively, with 13 bases between them. As concerns this clone: What it recognizes is unknown.

The V and J genes are TRBV6-2 or TRBV6-3 and TRBJ1-6; D perhaps matches TRBD1 (6 bases). Sequencing was performed on peripheral blood, taken on day 0 of AZD1222 vaccination. This sequence originates from an adult in good health. The CDR3 sequence: CASSYSAGEGSPLHF. For the CDR3, the DNA is TGTGCCAGCAGTTACTCGGCAGGGGAGGGATCACCCCTCCACTTT.